This note documents a single TCR beta chain sequence. The data originate from a study of blood T cell repertoires in COVID-19. About the research overall: Nucleic acid was either cDNA or gDNA, and it came from T cells, B-cell-depleted T cells, or PBMCs.

V shed 5 bases, J shed 10 bases, and the junction held 4 bases outside the gene matches. CDR1 KGHDR and CDR2 SFDVKD come from the germline V gene. The CDR3 covers 12 residues. Either two negative PCRs, clearance, or symptom resolution qualified Cohort 3 donors as recovered. The assay was immunoSEQ multiplex PCR, and TCRdb's table has in-frame clones only and misses some. The table shows some 300,000 clones, with roughly 90% occurring only once. Sequenced input: PBMCs or T cells enriched from blood (not recorded which). This clonotype was obtained from a woman aged 25 to 39 who had recovered from COVID-19. The rearrangement joins TRBV24-1 to TRBJ2-3, with TRBD2 identical over 8 bases. The CDR3 here is CATSAGRGAQYF. CDR3 bases: TGTGCCACCAGTGCTGGGCGGGGGGCGCAGTATTTT.